These 3 T cell receptor beta chains came from one sample sequenced in a study of blood T cell repertoires in COVID-19. Profiled with immunoSEQ multiplex PCR; TCRdb holds only in-frame clones, not every one. The sample contains roughly 60,000 clones, 81% of which appear only once. What was sequenced was peripheral blood. These receptor sequences come from an elderly man with acute or convalescent COVID-19.

The CDR3 nucleotides are TGTGCCAGCACCCCGGGAGGTAGGATGGGCTATGGCTACACCTTC. Translated, it gives CASTPGGRMGYGYTF. The rearrangement uses TRBV27 and TRBJ1-2; no definite D call. The CDR3 consists of 15 residues. Trimming cost V 7 bases and J 4 bases, with 19 bases left between them. The germline V gene has CDR1 MNHEY and CDR2 SMNVEV (reference sequence).

V gene TRBV19 combines with J gene TRBJ2-3; D remains unclear. Germline V gene data show CDR1 as LNHDA and CDR2 as SQIVND (reference sequence). Trimming stripped 3 bases from V and 0 bases from J, with 7 bases between. This CDR3 comprises 14 residues. CDR3 in amino acids: CASSMQTSTDTQYF. CDR3 in DNA: TGTGCCAGTAGTATGCAGACTAGCACAGATACGCAGTATTTT.

The rearrangement links TRBV13 to TRBJ2-3; D remains ambiguous. CDR3 size: 17 residues. Germline values: CDR1 PRHDT, CDR2 FYEKMQ (reference sequence). The V end lost 5 bases, the J end lost 0 bases, and 18 bases lay between the germline ends. CDR3 region: CASSPSRGRASTDTQYF. CDR3 DNA sequence: TGTGCCAGCAGCCCCTCCCGCGGCCGTGCTAGCACAGATACGCAGTATTTT.